The 30 T cell receptor beta chains below come from one sample, sequenced in a study of blood T cell repertoires in COVID-19. Libraries were prepared by immunoSEQ multiplex PCR; TCRdb keeps only in-frame clonotypes and omits some of them. The repertoire holds over 200,000 clones, with 83% as singletons. The material sequenced was peripheral blood. The receptor source for this set is a woman in her forties with active or convalescent COVID-19.

J is TRBJ2-1 and V is TRBV6-4; TRBD1 aligns across 10 bases. J lost 4 bases, V lost 3 bases, and 3 bases had no gene match. CDR1 MRHNA and CDR2 SNTAGT come from the germline V gene. The CDR3 has 15 residues. The CDR3 DNA sequence: TGTGCCAGCAGTGAAGACAGGGGGCAGTACAATGAGCAGTTCTTC. Translation gives CASSEDRGQYNEQFF.

V usage is TRBV18 and J usage is TRBJ1-1; tentatively, D is TRBD1 (5 bases). The CDR3 covers 12 residues. V lost 3 bases and J lost 6, with 8 bases in between. Germline CDR1 KGHSH, CDR2 LQKENI. The CDR3 here is CASSPGAPEAFF. Here the CDR3 DNA reads TGTGCCAGCTCACCTGGGGCCCCTGAAGCTTTCTTT.

This clone came up once. This chain joins TRBV19 and TRBJ2-3; 8 bases are shared with TRBD1. Germline CDR1 and CDR2: LNHDA and SQIVND (reference sequence). Trimming took 1 base from V and 4 from J; bases not matched to a gene: 10. The CDR3 is made up of 17 amino acids. CDR3 in DNA: TGTGCCAGTAGTATAGCCCGACAGGGGATTGGGGCAGATACGCAGTATTTT. As protein: CASSIARQGIGADTQYF.

The V call is TRBV6-5, the J call TRBJ1-5; D unresolved. Trimming took 0 bases from V and 2 from J, leaving 11 bases between them. The CDR3 runs 16 residues. The germline V gene has CDR1 MNHEY and CDR2 SVGAGI. The CDR3 bases are TGTGCCAGCAGTTACTCGAGGGTACGGGGCAATCAGCCCCAGCATTTT. Its protein product is CASSYSRVRGNQPQHF.

The chain joins TRBV11-2 to TRBJ2-7; no clear D. CDR1 is SGHAT and CDR2 is FQNNGV in the germline V gene. V gave up 3 bases and J gave up 0 bases, with 12 bases separating them. The CDR3 is 15 amino acids. The CDR3 sequence: CASSLVAGVSYEQYF. The CDR3 nucleotides read TGTGCCAGCAGCTTGGTAGCCGGAGTCTCCTACGAGCAGTACTTC.

The CDR3 coding sequence is TGTGCCAGCAGTTTATCCCCCCCTAGCGGGAGATTATACTCCTACAATGAGCAGTTCTTC. Translating it yields CASSLSPPSGRLYSYNEQFF. The V call is TRBV27, the J call TRBJ2-1, with TRBD2 matching over 10 bases. CDR3 length: 20 amino acids. V lost 0 bases, J lost 0 bases, and 11 bases stayed unmatched. CDR1 MNHEY and CDR2 SMNVEV come from the germline V gene (reference sequence).

The gene calls are TRBV5-3 and TRBJ2-1; TRBD1 matches at 11 bases. TRBV5-3 is identified as an open reading frame with a role that is uncertain. J was trimmed by 7 bases and V by 1 base; bases with no gene match: 13. The CDR3 has 18 amino acids. In nucleotides, the CDR3 is TGTGCCAGAAGCTTGTGGGGCGATACCGGGACAGGGGGGAATGAGCAGTTCTTC. Protein: CARSLWGDTGTGGNEQFF.

This clone has just one count. The CDR3 nucleotides read TGTGCCAGTAGTATAGAACAGGGCGTGACCTACGAGCAGTACTTC. This translates into CASSIEQGVTYEQYF. The V gene is TRBV19, the J gene TRBJ2-7, with D possibly being TRBD1 (6 bases). The CDR3 runs to 15 residues. Germline assignment: CDR1 LNHDA and CDR2 SQIVND (reference sequence). Between the trimmed V and J ends, which lost 0 bases and 2 bases, there was a span of 11 bases.

The chain has TRBV21-1 and TRBJ1-2; TRBD1 was called by the table and not checked on the DNA. TRBV21-1 is recorded as a pseudogene. CDR3 size: 13 residues. The CDR3 region has the DNA TGTGCCATCAGGACAGACGCTAACTATGGCTACACCTTC. The encoded protein is CAIRTDANYGYTF.

This chain links TRBV6-4 with TRBJ2-1; perhaps TRBD2 as D (5 bases). Per the germline V gene, CDR1 is MRHNA and CDR2 is SNTAGT. There are 15 residues in the CDR3. V was trimmed by 4 bases and J by 0 bases, leaving 10 bases between them. This CDR3 reads CASSGTALSYNEQFF. CDR3 DNA sequence: TGTGCCAGCAGTGGGACTGCACTCTCCTACAATGAGCAGTTCTTC.

This clone was detected only once. The chain has TRBV28 and TRBJ1-4, with unresolved D. CDR1 and CDR2 (germline): MDHEN, SYDVKM. V lost 3 bases and J lost 8, with 10 bases in between. The CDR3 contains 13 residues. CDR3: CASSLSAAEKLFF. CDR3 sequence (DNA): TGTGCCAGCAGTTTGAGTGCTGCCGAAAAACTGTTTTTT.

This rearrangement joins TRBV19 to TRBJ1-2; D is possibly TRBD1 (5 bases). Germline V CDR1 and CDR2: LNHDA, SQIVND (reference sequence). The V and J ends lost 4 bases and 2 bases respectively, with 14 bases between them. The length of the CDR3 is 15 residues. This chain's CDR3 is CASSTDTGYNYGYTF. The CDR3 DNA is TGTGCCAGTAGTACAGATACAGGTTACAACTATGGCTACACCTTC.

The chain combines TRBV6-1 with TRBJ2-7; D is ambiguous. Trimming took off 1 base at V and 3 bases at J, with 4 bases between the two ends. CDR3 length equals 12 residues. Germline V gene data show CDR1 as MNHNS and CDR2 as SASEGT. The CDR3 DNA sequence: TGTGCCAGCAGTGAAGGCAGCTACGAGCAGTACTTC. It is translated as CASSEGSYEQYF.

The chain links TRBV7-9 to TRBJ2-6; the D gene is possibly TRBD1 (5 bases). The CDR3 extends over 15 amino acids. V lost 7 bases, J lost 0 bases, and 10 bases lay in between. Per the germline V gene, CDR1 is SEHNR and CDR2 is FQNEAQ (reference sequence). CDR3 region: CASTHTGSGANVLTF. In DNA form, the CDR3 reads TGTGCCAGCACCCATACAGGCTCTGGGGCCAACGTCCTGACTTTC. The full variable domain, with the rest looked up from reference TRBV7-9 and TRBJ2-6, is DTGVSQNPRHKITKRGQNVTFRCDPISEHNRLYWYRQTLGQGPEFLTYFQNEAQLEKSRLLSDRFSAERPKGSFSTLEIQRTEQGDSAMYLCASTHTGSGANVLTFGAGSRLTVL.

The V gene is TRBV7-9, the J gene TRBJ2-1; maybe TRBD1 (6 bases). CDR3 length equals 16 residues. The germline V gene has CDR1 SEHNR and CDR2 FQNEAQ (reference sequence). Trimming shortened V by 2 bases and J by 5 bases, and 16 bases separated the two germline ends. CDR3 coding DNA: TGTGCCAGCAGCTTAATTTGGGGACACCAACACAATGAGCAGTTCTTC. This encodes CASSLIWGHQHNEQFF.

The rearrangement links TRBV10-2 to TRBJ1-5; perhaps TRBD1 as D (6 bases). The germline V gene encodes CDR1 WSHSY and CDR2 SAAADI. CDR3 size: 13 residues. Trimming removed 6 bases from V and 6 bases from J, with 12 bases in between. The CDR3 DNA is TGCGCCAGCAGCACAGGGTGGTTTCAGCCCCAGCATTTT. Translation gives CASSTGWFQPQHF.

This chain joins TRBV7-2 and TRBJ1-5, with a possible D match to TRBD1 (6 bases). V lost 3 bases to trimming and J lost 4 bases, with 13 bases between them. This CDR3 is 15 amino acids long. Germline CDR1 and CDR2: SGHTA and FQGNSA. The CDR3 DNA follows: TGTGCCAGCAGCTTGGGAGACAGGCGGAATCAGCCCCAGCATTTT. This sequence encodes CASSLGDRRNQPQHF.

A few counts support this clone. The chain links TRBV7-2 to TRBJ2-1, with a possible D match to TRBD2 (5 bases). Germline loops: CDR1 SGHTA, CDR2 FQGNSA. The CDR3 runs 13 residues. V lost 4 bases to trimming and J lost 10 bases, with 14 bases between them. CDR3 region: CASSSTNPGEQFF. CDR3 in DNA: TGTGCCAGCAGCTCCACTAACCCGGGAGAGCAGTTCTTC. The complete variable domain, with remaining parts taken from reference TRBV7-2 and TRBJ2-1, reads GAGVSQSPSNKVTEKGKDVELRCDPISGHTALYWYRQSLGQGLEFLIYFQGNSAPDKSGLPSDRFSAERTGGSVSTLTIQRTQQEDSAVYLCASSSTNPGEQFFGPGTRLTVL.

The chain links TRBV5-4 to TRBJ2-1; 8 bases map to TRBD2. This CDR3 region has 16 residues. The germline V gene has CDR1 SGHNT and CDR2 YYREEE (reference sequence). V lost 3 bases, J lost 7 bases, and 12 bases stayed unmatched. The CDR3 DNA reads as TGTGCCAGCAGCTGGGGGGGGAGCGGGAGATTGAATGAGCAGTTCTTC. Its translation is CASSWGGSGRLNEQFF.

This clone came up once. This sequence joins TRBV4-1 and TRBJ2-7; 9 bases fit TRBD1. V shed 2 bases, J shed 5 bases, and the junction held 7 bases outside the gene matches. This CDR3 is built from 15 residues. The V gene's germline CDR1 is MGHRA and CDR2 YSYEKL. The CDR3 loop is CASSQRTGGLDEQYF. The CDR3 nucleotides read TGCGCCAGCAGCCAAAGAACAGGGGGCCTCGACGAGCAGTACTTC.

The CDR3 nucleotides read TGTGCCAGCAGCTTGGAACAGGGGGGATCACCCCTCCACTTT. It translates to CASSLEQGGSPLHF. The V gene is TRBV5-4, the J gene TRBJ1-6; 8 bases fit TRBD1. Losses at the gene ends were 0 bases for V and 10 bases for J; bases not matched to a gene: 3. The germline gives CDR1 SGHNT, CDR2 YYREEE (reference sequence). CDR3 length: 14 amino acids. The full variable domain, with the rest looked up from reference TRBV5-4 and TRBJ1-6, is ETGVTQSPTHLIKTRGQQVTLRCSSQSGHNTVSWYQQALGQGPQFIFQYYREEENGRGNFPPRFSGLQFPNYSSELNVNALELDDSALYLCASSLEQGGSPLHFGNGTRLTVT.

This clone has a handful of counts. The chain links TRBV29-1 to TRBJ2-7, with D tentatively TRBD1 (5 bases). CDR1 and CDR2 (germline): SQVTM, ANQGSEA. The CDR3 consists of 12 residues. V was trimmed by 1 base and J by 2 bases, leaving 6 bases between them. The CDR3 nucleotides are TGCAGCGTTGAAGCCAGGGCCTACGAGCAGTACTTC. It translates to CSVEARAYEQYF.

J is TRBJ2-3 and V is TRBV11-2; D is possibly TRBD2 (5 bases). The length of the CDR3 is 12 residues. The V and J ends lost 5 bases and 10 bases respectively, with 13 bases between them. The V gene's germline CDR1 is SGHAT and CDR2 FQNNGV. The CDR3 nucleotides read TGTGCCAGCAGCCCGGATGCCGGGGCGCAGTATTTT. Translating gives CASSPDAGAQYF. Based on the CDR3 plus reference TRBV11-2 and TRBJ2-3, the full variable domain is EAGVAQSPRYKIIEKRQSVAFWCNPISGHATLYWYQQILGQGPKLLIQFQNNGVVDDSQLPKDRFSAERLKGVDSTLKIQPAKLEDSAVYLCASSPDAGAQYFGPGTRLTVL.

The chain recombines TRBV15 with TRBJ2-3, with TRBD1 as a possible D gene (6 bases). The germline V gene has CDR1 LNHNV and CDR2 YYDKDF (reference sequence). Trimming removed 0 bases from V and 2 bases from J, with 15 bases in between. The CDR3 consists of 17 residues. CDR3 sequence (DNA): TGTGCCACCAGCAGAGATAAGGGACATAGGGCCACAGATACGCAGTATTTT. The encoded protein is CATSRDKGHRATDTQYF.

J is TRBJ2-3 and V is TRBV7-9, with 13 bases matching TRBD2. In germline, CDR1 is SEHNR, CDR2 FQNEAQ (reference sequence). CDR3 length equals 16 residues. The J segment lost 5 bases and the V segment lost 1 base, leaving 3 bases of the junction unmatched. The CDR3 nucleotides read TGTGCCAGCAGCTTAGTACTAGCGGGGGGGCGAGATACGCAGTATTTT. As protein: CASSLVLAGGRDTQYF.

The V gene is TRBV28, the J gene TRBJ1-1; perhaps TRBD1 as D (6 bases). Germline assignment: CDR1 MDHEN and CDR2 SYDVKM. V shed 6 bases and J shed 4 bases, with 12 bases lying between them. The CDR3 runs 13 residues. CDR3 region: CASRTSGATEAFF. The CDR3 DNA reads TGTGCCAGCAGAACTTCAGGGGCCACTGAAGCTTTCTTT.

Regarding this clone: A junction end diverges from the germline sequence, so it may reflect a read error. The chain uses TRBV27 and TRBJ2-7; 10 nucleotides match TRBD1. Germline V lookup: CDR1 MNHEY, CDR2 SMNVEV (reference sequence). CDR3 length equals 15 residues. The CDR3 DNA reads as TGTGCCAGCAGTTTACCGGGACAGGGGTCCTCCGAGCAGTACTTC. This gives the protein CASSLPGQGSSEQYF.

The chain uses TRBV11-2 and TRBJ1-1; possible D gene TRBD1, 5 bases. Looked up from germline, CDR1 is SGHAT and CDR2 is FQNNGV. V lost 1 base and J lost 1, with 13 bases in between. The CDR3 length is 16 residues. The CDR3 sequence is CASSLARGKGNTEAFF. The DNA for the CDR3 is TGTGCCAGCAGCTTAGCCCGGGGGAAGGGGAACACTGAAGCTTTCTTT.

As to this clone: Compared with germline, one end of the junction differs, possibly owing to a read error. CDR3 sequence: CASSPGTPSSYEQYF. In DNA, the CDR3 is TGTGCTAGCAGCCCTGGGACACCCAGCTCCTACGAGCAGTACTTC. The chain recombines TRBV7-7 with TRBJ2-7; possible D gene TRBD1, 6 bases. CDR1 SSHAT and CDR2 FNYEAQ come from the germline V gene (reference sequence). The CDR3 spans 15 residues.

The V gene is TRBV10-1, the J gene TRBJ1-2; 8 bases agree with TRBD1. The CDR3 length is 14 residues. CDR1 is WNHNN and CDR2 is SYGVQD in the germline V gene (reference sequence). V was clipped by 9 bases and J by 5 bases; unmatched bases: 11. The CDR3 DNA reads as TGCGCCAGGGGTAATGACAGGGGTGGGTATGGCTACACCTTC. Translation: CARGNDRGGYGYTF.